These T cell receptor beta chains were read from a single sample in a study of intratumoral heterogeneity in liver cancer. The protocol was immunoSEQ multiplex PCR, while the TCRdb copy is restricted to in-frame clones and leaves out a portion. Of more than 3,000 clones in the sample, roughly 49% were seen once. Sequencing was performed on tumor tissue, taken before any cancer treatment. The receptors were sampled from a man between 65 and 85 years old with hepatocellular carcinoma. Each CDR3 is given with its conserved first and last residue. A D gene is named only where the DNA matches it firmly. Size tells how often a clone was seen (once, few, many) or the class of an expanded clone, and some rows leave it out.

j_call | d_call | clone_size | v_call | cdr3_nt | cdr3_aa
TRBJ2-3 | NA | NA | TRBV18 | TGTGCCAGCTCACCACGGCAAGGGCTCACAGATACGCAGTATTTT | CASSPRQGLTDTQYF
TRBJ1-5 | NA | NA | TRBV28 | TGTGCCAGCAGTTTACTCGGTCAGCCCCAGCATTTT | CASSLLGQPQHF
TRBJ2-3 | NA | NA | TRBV15 | TGTGCCACCAGCAGAGAGGGAGATAGCACAGATACGCAGTATTTT | CATSREGDSTDTQYF
TRBJ1-5 | NA | NA | TRBV6-1 | TGTGCCAGCAGTGAAGACCTCGGGAGGGTAGTACAGCCCCAGCATTTT | CASSEDLGRVVQPQHF
TRBJ2-5 | TRBD1 | medium-sized | TRBV7-6 | TGTGCCAGCAGCTTCCCCGGGACAGGTCAAGAGACCCAGTACTTC | CASSFPGTGQETQYF
TRBJ2-7 | TRBD1 | medium-sized | TRBV30 | TGTGCCTGGACCCCGACAGGGATAATCTACGAGCAGTACTTC | CAWTPTGIIYEQYF
TRBJ1-6 | TRBD1 | NA | TRBV2 | TGTGCCAGCAGTGATGGTCCGGGACAGTATTCACCCCTCCACTTT | CASSDGPGQYSPLHF
TRBJ1-1 | NA | medium-sized | TRBV19 | TGTGCCAGTAGGCGTGGCCCCACTGAAGCTTTCTTT | CASRRGPTEAFF
TRBJ2-3 | NA | NA | TRBV6-5 | TGTGCCAGCGTCTCCGGGCCCATAACAGATACGCAGTATTTT | CASVSGPITDTQYF
TRBJ1-6 | NA | NA | TRBV19 | TGTGCCAGTAGTCCTGTTCTGAGCTCCTATAATTCACCCCTCCACTTT | CASSPVLSSYNSPLHF
TRBJ2-6 | NA | NA | TRBV7-6 | TGTGCCAGCAGCGCCACTCCTGGCGGTTCTGGGGCCAACGTCCTGACTTTC | CASSATPGGSGANVLTF
TRBJ1-6 | TRBD1 | once | TRBV28 | TGTGCCAGCCGTCCAAGGCGACTGGGACAGGGGGGTTCACCCCTCCACTTT | CASRPRRLGQGGSPLHF
TRBJ2-3 | TRBD2 | medium-sized | TRBV9 | TGTGCCAGCAGCTCCCGGACTAGCGGGGGGATTTATACGCAGTATTTT | CASSSRTSGGIYTQYF
TRBJ2-4 | NA | NA | TRBV21-1 | TGTGCCGGCAGATTTCTAATAGCACAGCAAAGAAAAAACATTCAGTACTTC | CAGRFLIAQQRKNIQYF
TRBJ1-2 | TRBD1 | NA | TRBV19 | TGTGCCTGTTACAGGGGGAACACGGGCTACACCTTC | CACYRGNTGYTF
TRBJ2-1 | NA | few | TRBV9 | TGTGCCAGCAGCGTAGGCGGAGTGGGGGGCGATGAGCAGTTCTTC | CASSVGGVGGDEQFF
TRBJ1-2 | NA | NA | TRBV19 | TGTGCCAGTAGTATAGCGGCAGGATATAACTATGGCTACACCTTC | CASSIAAGYNYGYTF
TRBJ1-3 | NA | NA | TRBV9 | TGTGCCAGCAGCGTATGGCGAGGGGACCGTCCTGGAAACACCATATATTTT | CASSVWRGDRPGNTIYF
TRBJ2-6 | TRBD1 | NA | TRBV28 | TGTGCCAGCAGGAAGGACAGGGGTAAAGGGACGGGGGCCAACGTCCTGACTTTC | CASRKDRGKGTGANVLTF
TRBJ2-3 | NA | NA | TRBV12-3/TRBV12-4 | TGTGCCAGCAGTTGGACCGCTACAGATACGCAGTATTTT | CASSWTATDTQYF
TRBJ1-1 | TRBD1 | NA | TRBV5-6 | TGTGCCAGCAGCTCCGGACAGGGGGCTTGGACTGAAGCTTTCTTT | CASSSGQGAWTEAFF
TRBJ2-7 | NA | NA | TRBV4-1 | TGCGCCAGCAGCCAATGGGGATACGAGCAGTACTTC | CASSQWGYEQYF
TRBJ2-5 | NA | NA | TRBV2 | TGTGCCAGCGTACTGCAAGAGACCCAGTACTTC | CASVLQETQYF
TRBJ2-2 | NA | few | TRBV4-1 | TGCGCCAGCAGCCAAGAGGCGCAAGCGAACACCGGGGAGCTGTTTTTT | CASSQEAQANTGELFF
TRBJ1-4 | TRBD1 | NA | TRBV18 | TGTGCCAGCTCACCTGACAGGGCAGGTGAAAAACTGTTTTTT | CASSPDRAGEKLFF
TRBJ2-3 | NA | once | TRBV4-3 | TGCGCCAGCAGCCAATCGGGGGCTAGCACAGATACGCAGTATTTT | CASSQSGASTDTQYF
TRBJ2-5 | NA | NA | TRBV12-3/TRBV12-4 | TGTGCCAGCAGTTTCGGTGGGGCCGGTCCCCAGTACTTC | CASSFGGAGPQYF
TRBJ2-2 | TRBD2 | few | TRBV6-2/TRBV6-3 | TGTGCCAGCAGTTACAAAAGCGGGGGGGCGGACACCGGGGAGCTGTTTTTT | CASSYKSGGADTGELFF
TRBJ2-7 | TRBD2 | NA | TRBV5-1 | TGCGCCAGCAGCTTGGGAGCGGGGGGGCAGTACGAGCAGTACTTC | CASSLGAGGQYEQYF
TRBJ2-3 | TRBD1 | NA | TRBV4-1 | TGCGCCAGCAGCCCCTTAAACAGGGGAAGCACAGATACGCAGTATTTT | CASSPLNRGSTDTQYF
TRBJ1-2 | NA | NA | TRBV13 | TGTGCCAGCAGCTTAAATCAGGGGTTTTTTGGCTACACCTTC | CASSLNQGFFGYTF
TRBJ2-3 | NA | NA | TRBV7-8 | TGTGCCAGCAGCTTAGGGACTACAAGCACAGATACGCAGTATTTT | CASSLGTTSTDTQYF
TRBJ1-3 | TRBD1 | once | TRBV18 | TGTGCCAGCTCACCAGGACAGGGATTATCTGGAAACACCATATATTTT | CASSPGQGLSGNTIYF
TRBJ1-1 | NA | few | TRBV7-9 | TGTGCCAGCACCATAGTTGGGGGGCGGACTGAAGCTTTCTTT | CASTIVGGRTEAFF
TRBJ2-1 | NA | NA | TRBV7-9 | TGTGCCAGCAGCGCGGTTGGGAGTGAGCAGTTCTTC | CASSAVGSEQFF
TRBJ2-5 | NA | NA | TRBV3-1/TRBV3-2 | TGTGCCAGCAGCCAAGGGTCTCCCTACCAGCAAGAGACCCAGTACTTC | CASSQGSPYQQETQYF
TRBJ2-6 | NA | NA | TRBV4-1 | TGCGCCAGCAGCCCTAGAACAGGTGCTGGGGCCAACGTCCTGACTTTC | CASSPRTGAGANVLTF
TRBJ2-7 | NA | few | TRBV29-1 | TGCAGCGTCTCCGCGGGGCCCTACGAGCAGTACTTC | CSVSAGPYEQYF
TRBJ1-6 | NA | NA | TRBV12-3/TRBV12-4 | TGTGCCAGCAGTTTAGCCCGTTGGTCACCCCTCCACTTT | CASSLARWSPLHF
TRBJ2-1 | TRBD2 | few | TRBV5-1 | TGCGCCAGCAGCATCGGGGGGGCGGACAATGAGCAGTTCTTC | CASSIGGADNEQFF
TRBJ1-1 | NA | few | TRBV4-3 | TGCGCCAGCAGCCAAGCGGCGGGGAACACTGAAGCTTTCTTT | CASSQAAGNTEAFF
TRBJ2-3 | TRBD2 | once | TRBV7-8 | TGTGCCAGCAGCTGGGGGCGACTAGCGGGACCCGCAGATACGCAGTATTTT | CASSWGRLAGPADTQYF